The 20 T cell receptor beta chains reported below all come from one sample, sequenced in a study of T cell responses to AZD1222 COVID-19 vaccine. The data were produced by immunoSEQ multiplex PCR, yet TCRdb's version contains in-frame clones alone and is incomplete. The sample comprises about 150,000 clones, roughly 85% of which are singletons, and about 8% rests with the top ten. The sequencing used peripheral blood, collected on day 0 of AZD1222 vaccination. These receptors originate from an adult in good health.

V gene TRBV11-2 combines with J gene TRBJ2-1; TRBD2 matches 8 bases. The CDR3 contains 15 residues. The V and J ends lost 0 bases and 7 bases, in that order; junction bases with no gene match: 5. The germline CDR1 and CDR2 sequences are SGHAT and FQNNGV. This chain's CDR3 is CASSLEAGVANEQFF. In nucleotides, the CDR3 is TGTGCCAGCAGCTTAGAAGCGGGAGTTGCGAATGAGCAGTTCTTC.

The rearrangement uses TRBV9 and TRBJ1-3; D is ambiguous. Germline-derived CDR1 and CDR2 are SGDLS and YYNGEE. This CDR3 is 13 amino acids long. V gave up 3 bases and J gave up 8 bases, with 12 bases separating them. The CDR3 loop reads CASSALSADTIYF. Written as DNA, the CDR3 is TGTGCCAGCAGCGCCTTGTCCGCCGACACCATATATTTT.

The chain joins TRBV5-1 to TRBJ2-1; the D call may be TRBD1 or TRBD2 (6 bases each). The CDR3 is made up of 14 amino acids. CDR1 and CDR2 (germline): SGHRS, YFSETQ. V lost 2 bases to trimming and J lost 7 bases, with 13 bases between them. The CDR3 spells CASSFGQGRNEQFF. CDR3 sequence (DNA): TGCGCCAGCAGCTTCGGTCAGGGGAGGAATGAGCAGTTCTTC.

The chain has TRBV28 and TRBJ2-6, with 7 nucleotides matching TRBD2. The CDR3 is 15 residues long. V gave up 7 bases and J gave up 2 bases; unmatched junction bases: 5. Per germline, CDR1 MDHEN and CDR2 SYDVKM. The CDR3 sequence is CASTDRGAGANVLTF. In nucleotides, the CDR3 is TGTGCCAGCACTGACCGGGGGGCTGGGGCCAACGTCCTGACTTTC.

This clone was detected a few times. J is TRBJ2-7 and V is TRBV6-5, with 9 bases lining up with TRBD1. CDR3 length: 14 residues. Germline V gene lookup returns CDR1 MNHEY and CDR2 SVGAGI. V was pared by 6 bases and J by 2 bases, with 5 bases of the junction left unmatched. DNA for the CDR3: TGTGCCAGCAGGCGGGACAGGGAAGCCTACGAGCAGTACTTC. This encodes CASRRDREAYEQYF.

V usage is TRBV28 and J usage is TRBJ2-5; 8 nucleotides agree with TRBD1. Looked up from germline, CDR1 is MDHEN and CDR2 is SYDVKM. Trimming at V came to 5 bases and at J to 2 bases, leaving 7 bases not matched to a gene. There are 15 residues in the CDR3. Here the CDR3 reads CASSPGQGRQETQYF. CDR3 in DNA: TGTGCCAGCAGTCCCGGACAGGGCAGACAAGAGACCCAGTACTTC.

The chain recombines TRBV28 with TRBJ2-1, with D possibly being TRBD2 (6 bases). V lost 6 bases and J 8 bases, leaving 17 bases between the germline ends. CDR3 length: 14 amino acids. CDR1 and CDR2 (germline): MDHEN, SYDVKM. The CDR3 here is CASSQKVPGDEQFF. In DNA form, the CDR3 reads TGTGCCAGCAGCCAAAAGGTCCCGGGGGATGAGCAGTTCTTC.

V gene TRBV5-1 combines with J gene TRBJ1-1; unclear D gene. Trimming took off 1 base at V and 2 bases at J, with 9 bases between the two ends. This CDR3 has 14 amino acids. From germline, CDR1 is SGHRS and CDR2 YFSETQ. This CDR3 reads CASSLMDGNTEAFF. In DNA form, the CDR3 reads TGCGCCAGCAGCTTGATGGACGGTAACACTGAAGCTTTCTTT.

This clone appeared once. The J gene is TRBJ1-5, the V gene TRBV24-1, with 7 bases that match TRBD1. There are 17 residues in the CDR3. Germline CDR1 and CDR2: KGHDR and SFDVKD. Unmatched junction bases numbered 10, after V lost 4 bases and J lost 2 bases. The CDR3 here is CATSDPIDREGNQPQHF. Written as DNA, the CDR3 is TGTGCCACCAGTGACCCCATAGACAGGGAAGGCAATCAGCCCCAGCATTTT.

V is TRBV7-9 and J is TRBJ1-6; D gene ambiguous. This CDR3 region has 12 residues. Trimming shortened V by 7 bases and J by 11 bases, and 12 bases separated the two germline ends. CDR1 and CDR2 from the germline V gene are SEHNR and FQNEAQ (reference sequence). The CDR3 DNA sequence: TGTGCCAGCACCCAAGGAAGAGCACCCCTCCACTTT. It translates to CASTQGRAPLHF. Full variable domain (rest looked up from reference TRBV7-9 and TRBJ1-6): DTGVSQNPRHKITKRGQNVTFRCDPISEHNRLYWYRQTLGQGPEFLTYFQNEAQLEKSRLLSDRFSAERPKGSFSTLEIQRTEQGDSAMYLCASTQGRAPLHFGNGTRLTVT.

This clone appeared once. The chain is built from TRBV5-1 and TRBJ1-3; TRBD1 matches 8 bases. The J segment lost 4 bases and the V segment lost 4 bases, leaving 10 bases of the junction unmatched. The germline V gene has CDR1 SGHRS and CDR2 YFSETQ. The CDR3 has 16 residues. The CDR3 here is CASSRPTGESGNTIYF. CDR3 DNA sequence: TGCGCCAGCAGCAGGCCGACAGGGGAGTCCGGAAACACCATATATTTT.

The chain combines TRBV30 with TRBJ1-4; no firm D call. V was clipped by 5 bases and J by 7 bases, with 26 bases between them. The CDR3 is made up of 17 amino acids. Germline CDR1 reads GTSNPN; CDR2 reads SVGIG (reference sequence). The CDR3 protein is CAWSAGYSFIPTEKLFF. CDR3 DNA sequence: TGTGCCTGGTCGGCAGGCTACAGCTTCATCCCTACTGAAAAACTGTTTTTT.

The chain uses TRBV7-9 and TRBJ1-1; D uncertain. Trimming left V 4 bases short and J 5 bases short, with 11 bases between. This CDR3 comprises 13 residues. Germline CDR1 and CDR2: SEHNR and FQNEAQ (reference sequence). CDR3 sequence: CASSYTAKTEAFF. The CDR3 DNA reads TGTGCCAGCAGCTACACAGCGAAAACTGAAGCTTTCTTT.

The chain has TRBV19 and TRBJ1-2; 9 nucleotides agree with TRBD1. The V segment lost 5 bases and the J segment 8 bases; nucleotides outside the gene matches: 12. Germline V gene lookup returns CDR1 LNHDA and CDR2 SQIVND (reference sequence). The CDR3 has 15 residues. This CDR3 reads CASSPIWTGEEGYTF. Written as DNA, the CDR3 is TGTGCCAGTAGTCCCATATGGACAGGGGAGGAGGGCTACACCTTC.

The chain carries TRBV4-1 and TRBJ2-5; 7 nucleotides align to TRBD2. V lost 3 bases and J lost 3; bases outside the gene matches: 10. CDR1 is MGHRA and CDR2 is YSYEKL in the germline V gene. The CDR3 consists of 16 residues. Here the CDR3 DNA reads TGCGCCAGCAGCCACTCTCATGCCCGGGGGGAAGAGACCCAGTACTTC. Translation: CASSHSHARGEETQYF.

V is TRBV25-1 and J is TRBJ1-2; 8 bases agree with TRBD1. The germline gives CDR1 MGHDK, CDR2 SYGVNS. The V and J ends lost 6 bases and 7 bases, in that order; junction bases with no gene match: 4. The CDR3 totals 12 residues. The CDR3 region is CASSETGVGYTF. DNA for the CDR3: TGTGCCAGCAGCGAGACAGGGGTTGGCTACACCTTC.

The chain employs TRBV7-9 and TRBJ2-5; weak D call: TRBD1 (5 bases). Germline values: CDR1 SEHNR, CDR2 FQNEAQ (reference sequence). V lost 4 bases and J 8 bases, leaving 11 bases between the germline ends. The CDR3 totals 12 residues. CDR3 coding DNA: TGTGCCAGCAGCTCGTTGACAGAAACCCAGTACTTC. It yields the protein CASSSLTETQYF.

V usage is TRBV24-1 and J usage is TRBJ2-1; 10 nucleotides align to TRBD1. Germline trimming cut 1 base from V and 8 bases from J; bases unmatched to any gene: 7. The CDR3 length is 16 residues. CDR1 KGHDR and CDR2 SFDVKD come from the germline V gene. The chain's CDR3 is CATSDFGQGVLDEQFF. CDR3 DNA: TGTGCCACCAGTGATTTCGGACAGGGGGTCCTAGATGAGCAGTTCTTC.

The chain recombines TRBV29-1 with TRBJ1-2, with 12 bases that match TRBD1. J was trimmed by 0 bases and V by 7 bases; bases with no gene match: 6. The CDR3 totals 15 residues. Germline CDR1 is SQVTM and CDR2 is ANQGSEA. The CDR3 nucleotides are TGCAGCGACCGGGACAGGGGGCCTGCTAACTATGGCTACACCTTC. This sequence encodes CSDRDRGPANYGYTF.

The sample holds one count of this clone. This chain connects TRBV29-1 to TRBJ2-7; the match to TRBD2 covers 11 bases. The CDR3 spans 14 residues. V shed 6 bases and J 3 bases; nucleotides not matched to a gene: 7. CDR1 SQVTM and CDR2 ANQGSEA come from the germline V gene. CDR3 DNA sequence: TGCAGCGTGGAACTAGCGGGGGACCTCTACGAGCAGTACTTC. Translated, it gives CSVELAGDLYEQYF.